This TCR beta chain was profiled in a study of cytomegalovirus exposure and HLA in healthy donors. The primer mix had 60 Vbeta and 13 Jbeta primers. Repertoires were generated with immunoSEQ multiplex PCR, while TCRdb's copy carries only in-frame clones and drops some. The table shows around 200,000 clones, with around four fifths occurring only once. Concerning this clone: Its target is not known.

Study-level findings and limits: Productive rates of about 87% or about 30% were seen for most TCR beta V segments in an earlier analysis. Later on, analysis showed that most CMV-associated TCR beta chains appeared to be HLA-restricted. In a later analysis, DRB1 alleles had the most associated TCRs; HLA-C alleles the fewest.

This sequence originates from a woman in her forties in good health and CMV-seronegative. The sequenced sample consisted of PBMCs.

CDR3 sequence: CASYDRQNNEQFF. CDR3 nucleotides: TGTGCCAGTTATGACAGACAGAACAATGAGCAGTTCTTC. This sequence joins TRBV19 and TRBJ2-1; D is perhaps TRBD1 (5 bases). The CDR3 runs to 13 residues. The V and J ends lost 8 bases and 5 bases respectively, with 13 bases between them. The germline V gene encodes CDR1 LNHDA and CDR2 SQIVND (reference sequence).